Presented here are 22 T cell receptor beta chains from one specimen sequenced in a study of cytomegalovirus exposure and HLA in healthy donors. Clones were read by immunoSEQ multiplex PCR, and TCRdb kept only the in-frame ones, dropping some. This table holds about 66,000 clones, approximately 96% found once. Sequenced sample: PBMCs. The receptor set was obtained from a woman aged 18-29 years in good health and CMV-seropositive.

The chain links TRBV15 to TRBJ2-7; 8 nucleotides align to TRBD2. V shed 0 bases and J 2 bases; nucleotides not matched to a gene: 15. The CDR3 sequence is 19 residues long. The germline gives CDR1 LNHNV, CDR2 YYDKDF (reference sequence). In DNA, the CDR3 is TGTGCCACCAGCAGAGATCCTAATATAGGCGGGAGGCCTCCCTACGAGCAGTACTTC. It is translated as CATSRDPNIGGRPPYEQYF.

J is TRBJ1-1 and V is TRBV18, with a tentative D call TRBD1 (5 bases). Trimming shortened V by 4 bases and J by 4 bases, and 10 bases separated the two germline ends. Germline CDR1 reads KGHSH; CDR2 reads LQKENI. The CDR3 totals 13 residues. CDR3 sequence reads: CASSQGGTTEAFF. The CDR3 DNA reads TGTGCCAGCTCACAGGGAGGGACCACTGAAGCTTTCTTT.

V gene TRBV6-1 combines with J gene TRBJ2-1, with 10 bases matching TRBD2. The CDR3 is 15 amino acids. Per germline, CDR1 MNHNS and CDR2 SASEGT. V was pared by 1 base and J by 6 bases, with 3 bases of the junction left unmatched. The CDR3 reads CASSEEAGGPNEQFF. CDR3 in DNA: TGTGCCAGCAGTGAAGAAGCGGGAGGGCCCAATGAGCAGTTCTTC.

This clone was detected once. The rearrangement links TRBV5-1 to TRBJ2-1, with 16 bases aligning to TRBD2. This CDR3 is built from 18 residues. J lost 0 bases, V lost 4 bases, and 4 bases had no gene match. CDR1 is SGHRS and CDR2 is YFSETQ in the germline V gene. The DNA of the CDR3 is TGCGCCAGCAGCGTCGGGACTAGCGGGAGGGGCTCCTACAATGAGCAGTTCTTC. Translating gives CASSVGTSGRGSYNEQFF.

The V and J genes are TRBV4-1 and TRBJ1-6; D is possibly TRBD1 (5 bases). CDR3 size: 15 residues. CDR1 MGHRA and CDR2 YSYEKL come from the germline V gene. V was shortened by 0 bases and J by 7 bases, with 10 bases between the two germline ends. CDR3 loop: CASSQDRGGNSPLHF. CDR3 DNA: TGCGCCAGCAGCCAAGATCGGGGGGGAAATTCACCCCTCCACTTT.

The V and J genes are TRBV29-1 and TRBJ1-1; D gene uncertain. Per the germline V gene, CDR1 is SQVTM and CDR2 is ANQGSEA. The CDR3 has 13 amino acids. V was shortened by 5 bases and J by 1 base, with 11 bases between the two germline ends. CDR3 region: CSVQSSGNTEAFF. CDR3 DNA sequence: TGCAGCGTTCAGTCATCGGGGAACACTGAAGCTTTCTTT.

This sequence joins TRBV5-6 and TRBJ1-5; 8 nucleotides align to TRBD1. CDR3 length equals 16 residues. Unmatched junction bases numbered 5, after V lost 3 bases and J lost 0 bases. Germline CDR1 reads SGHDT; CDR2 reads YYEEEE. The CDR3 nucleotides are TGTGCCAGCAGCTACGGACAGGGCGATAGCAATCAGCCCCAGCATTTT. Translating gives CASSYGQGDSNQPQHF. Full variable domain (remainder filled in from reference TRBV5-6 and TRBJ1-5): DAGVTQSPTHLIKTRGQQVTLRCSPKSGHDTVSWYQQALGQGPQFIFQYYEEEERQRGNFPDRFSGHQFPNYSSELNVNALLLGDSALYLCASSYGQGDSNQPQHFGDGTRLSIL.

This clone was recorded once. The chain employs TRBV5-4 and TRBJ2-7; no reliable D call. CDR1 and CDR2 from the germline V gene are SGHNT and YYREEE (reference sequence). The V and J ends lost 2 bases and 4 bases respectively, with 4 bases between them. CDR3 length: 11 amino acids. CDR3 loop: CASSFAYEQYF. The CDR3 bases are TGTGCCAGCAGCTTCGCGTACGAGCAGTACTTC.

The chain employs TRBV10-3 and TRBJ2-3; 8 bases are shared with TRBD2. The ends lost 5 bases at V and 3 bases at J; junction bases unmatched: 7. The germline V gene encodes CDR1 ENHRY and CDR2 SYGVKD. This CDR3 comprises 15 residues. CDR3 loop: CAISSGRSMTDTQYF. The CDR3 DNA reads TGTGCCATCAGTAGCGGGAGATCGATGACAGATACGCAGTATTTT.

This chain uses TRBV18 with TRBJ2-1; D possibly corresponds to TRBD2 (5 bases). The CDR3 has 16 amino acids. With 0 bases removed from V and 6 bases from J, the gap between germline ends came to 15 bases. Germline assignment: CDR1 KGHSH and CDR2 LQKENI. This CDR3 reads CASSPPTRVSGNEQFF. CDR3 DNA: TGTGCCAGCTCACCACCGACGAGGGTCTCGGGCAATGAGCAGTTCTTC.

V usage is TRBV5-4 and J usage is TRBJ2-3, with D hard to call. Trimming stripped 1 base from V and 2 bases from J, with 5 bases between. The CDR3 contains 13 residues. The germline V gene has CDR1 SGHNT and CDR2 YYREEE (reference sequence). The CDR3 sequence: CASSLQITDTQYF. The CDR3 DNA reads TGTGCCAGCAGCTTGCAGATCACAGATACGCAGTATTTT. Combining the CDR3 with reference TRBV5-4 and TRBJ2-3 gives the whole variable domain ETGVTQSPTHLIKTRGQQVTLRCSSQSGHNTVSWYQQALGQGPQFIFQYYREEENGRGNFPPRFSGLQFPNYSSELNVNALELDDSALYLCASSLQITDTQYFGPGTRLTVL.

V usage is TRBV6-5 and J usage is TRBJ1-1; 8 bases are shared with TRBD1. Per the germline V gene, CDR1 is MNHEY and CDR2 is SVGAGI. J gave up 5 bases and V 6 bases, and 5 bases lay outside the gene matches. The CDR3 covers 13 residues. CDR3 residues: CASRPDRGTEAFF. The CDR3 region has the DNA TGTGCCAGCAGGCCCGACAGGGGAACTGAAGCTTTCTTT.

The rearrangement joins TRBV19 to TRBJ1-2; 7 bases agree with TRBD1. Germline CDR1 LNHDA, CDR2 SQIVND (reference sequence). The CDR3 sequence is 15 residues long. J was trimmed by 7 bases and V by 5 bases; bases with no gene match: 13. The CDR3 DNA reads TGTGCCAGTAGTTCCTATCAGGGGGTCGGTGGTGGCTACACCTTC. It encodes CASSSYQGVGGGYTF.

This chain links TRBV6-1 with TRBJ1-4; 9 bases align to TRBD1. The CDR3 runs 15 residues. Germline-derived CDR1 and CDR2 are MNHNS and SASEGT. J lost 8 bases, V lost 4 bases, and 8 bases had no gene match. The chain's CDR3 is CASSGGQGTVEKLFF. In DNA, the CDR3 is TGTGCCAGCAGTGGGGGACAGGGAACGGTGGAAAAACTGTTTTTT.

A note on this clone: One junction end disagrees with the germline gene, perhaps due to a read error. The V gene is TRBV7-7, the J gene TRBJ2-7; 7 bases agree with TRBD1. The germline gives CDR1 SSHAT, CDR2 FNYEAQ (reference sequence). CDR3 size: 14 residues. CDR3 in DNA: TGTGCTAGCAGCCTCCGACAGGGCTCCTACGAGCAGTACTTC. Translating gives CASSLRQGSYEQYF.

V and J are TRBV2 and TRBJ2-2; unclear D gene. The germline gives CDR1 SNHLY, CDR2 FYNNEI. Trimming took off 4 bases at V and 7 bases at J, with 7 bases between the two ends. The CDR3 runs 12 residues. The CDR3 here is CASSVLVGELFF. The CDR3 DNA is TGTGCCAGCAGTGTGCTAGTCGGGGAGCTGTTTTTT.

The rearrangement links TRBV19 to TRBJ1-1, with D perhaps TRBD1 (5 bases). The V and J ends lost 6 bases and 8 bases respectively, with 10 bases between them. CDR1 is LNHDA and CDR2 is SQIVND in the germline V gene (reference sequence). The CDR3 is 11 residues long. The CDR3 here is CASSINREAFF. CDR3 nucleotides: TGTGCCAGTAGCATCAACAGGGAAGCTTTCTTT.

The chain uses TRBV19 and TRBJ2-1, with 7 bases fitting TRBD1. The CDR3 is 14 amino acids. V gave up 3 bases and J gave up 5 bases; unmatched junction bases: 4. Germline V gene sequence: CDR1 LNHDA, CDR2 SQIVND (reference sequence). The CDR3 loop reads CASSMEGGDNEQFF. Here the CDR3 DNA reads TGTGCCAGTAGTATGGAAGGGGGCGACAATGAGCAGTTCTTC. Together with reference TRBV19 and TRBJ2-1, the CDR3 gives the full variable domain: DGGITQSPKYLFRKEGQNVTLSCEQNLNHDAMYWYRQDPGQGLRLIYYSQIVNDFQKGDIAEGYSVSREKKESFPLTVTSAQKNPTAFYLCASSMEGGDNEQFFGPGTRLTVL.

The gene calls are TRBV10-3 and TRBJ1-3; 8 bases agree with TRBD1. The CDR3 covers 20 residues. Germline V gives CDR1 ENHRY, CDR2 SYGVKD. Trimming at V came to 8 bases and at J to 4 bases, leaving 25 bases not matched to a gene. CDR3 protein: CAIHVIGTGGPRTTGNTIYF. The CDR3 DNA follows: TGTGCCATCCATGTCATTGGGACAGGTGGACCACGGACTACCGGAAACACCATATATTTT.

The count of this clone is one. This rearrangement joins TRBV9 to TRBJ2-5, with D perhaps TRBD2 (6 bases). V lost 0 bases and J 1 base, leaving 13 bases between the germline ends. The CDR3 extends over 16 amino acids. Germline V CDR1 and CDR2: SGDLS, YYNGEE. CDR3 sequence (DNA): TGTGCCAGCAGCGTAGCTGGTAGCGGCCCCCAAGAGACCCAGTACTTC. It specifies CASSVAGSGPQETQYF. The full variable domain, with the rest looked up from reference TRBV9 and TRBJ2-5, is DSGVTQTPKHLITATGQRVTLRCSPRSGDLSVYWYQQSLDQGLQFLIQYYNGEERAKGNILERFSAQQFPDLHSELNLSSLELGDSALYFCASSVAGSGPQETQYFGPGTRLLVL.

CDR3 DNA: TGTGCCAGCCCCGGACAGGGAGGGAACACTGAAGCTTTCTTT. Residues: CASPGQGGNTEAFF. J is TRBJ1-1 and V is TRBV2; 8 bases fit TRBD1. Germline CDR1 reads SNHLY; CDR2 reads FYNNEI. The trim removed 8 bases at V and 1 base at J, leaving 6 bases unmatched. The CDR3 contains 14 residues.

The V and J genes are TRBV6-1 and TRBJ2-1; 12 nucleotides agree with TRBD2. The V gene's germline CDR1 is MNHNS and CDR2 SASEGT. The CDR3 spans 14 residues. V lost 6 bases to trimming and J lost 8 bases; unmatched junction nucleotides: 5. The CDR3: CASRNGLAGYEQFF. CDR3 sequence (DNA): TGTGCCAGCAGGAACGGACTAGCGGGGTATGAGCAGTTCTTC.